Listed below are T cell receptor beta chains from one sample, sequenced in a study of blood T cell repertoires in COVID-19. Libraries were prepared by immunoSEQ multiplex PCR; TCRdb keeps only in-frame clonotypes and omits some of them. This sample has around 470,000 clones, with roughly nine tenths found just once. The sample comprised peripheral blood. The origin of the receptors is a man aged 18 to 30 with COVID-19, enrolled during active disease. Each CDR3 is given with its conserved first and last residue. Fields, in order: V gene, J gene, D gene, clone size, CDR3 protein, CDR3 DNA. D genes are given only for firm matches. Size is stated for part of the rows, as once, few or many counts, or as a class when the clone is expanded.

>TRBV5-5|TRBJ2-1|-|-
CASSLVMIVAGAYNEQFF
TGTGCCAGCAGCTTGGTTATGATAGTGGCGGGGGCTTACAATGAGCAGTTCTTC
>TRBV28|TRBJ1-6|-|-
CASRESSYNSPLHF
TGTGCCAGCAGGGAGAGCTCCTATAATTCACCCCTCCACTTT
>TRBV2|TRBJ2-7|TRBD1|-
CASRLTGNEQYF
TGTGCCAGCCGCCTGACAGGGAACGAGCAGTACTTC
>TRBV5-4|TRBJ2-2|-|-
CASSLGQNTGELFF
TGTGCCAGCAGCTTGGGTCAGAACACCGGGGAGCTGTTTTTT
>TRBV5-1|TRBJ2-6|-|-
CASSLVGQGGAGANVLTF
TGCGCCAGCAGCTTGGTTGGGCAGGGAGGAGCTGGGGCCAACGTCCTGACTTTC
>TRBV5-1|TRBJ2-5|TRBD1|-
CASSLGQGETQYF
TGCGCCAGCAGCTTGGGACAGGGAGAGACCCAGTACTTC
>TRBV13|TRBJ1-3|-|-
CASSLAWLPLSGNTIYF
TGTGCCAGCTCGCTCGCTTGGCTGCCGCTCTCTGGAAACACCATATATTTT
>TRBV10-3|TRBJ2-5|TRBD2|-
CAISESAGLANMETQYF
TGTGCCATCAGTGAGTCGGCGGGACTAGCAAATATGGAGACCCAGTACTTC
>TRBV9|TRBJ1-3|-|-
CASSGGSSGNTIYF
TGTGCCAGCAGTGGGGGGAGCTCTGGAAACACCATATATTTT
>TRBV19|TRBJ1-5|-|many
CASSWGGGNQPQHF
TGTGCCAGTAGTTGGGGCGGGGGCAATCAGCCCCAGCATTTT
>TRBV9|TRBJ2-7|TRBD2|few
CASSLTSGSYVYEQYF
TGTGCCAGCAGCTTAACTAGCGGGAGCTATGTGTACGAGCAGTACTTC
>TRBV2|TRBJ2-5|-|-
CASKSSAQETQYF
TGTGCCAGCAAGTCTAGCGCCCAAGAGACCCAGTACTTC
>TRBV6-5|TRBJ2-7|-|-
CASSFSPLPGSSGKYF
TGTGCCAGCAGTTTCAGCCCATTGCCGGGGTCTTCTGGGAAGTACTTC
>TRBV5-4|TRBJ2-1|TRBD1|-
CASSSGTGAYEQFF
TGTGCCAGCAGCAGCGGGACAGGGGCCTATGAGCAGTTCTTC
>TRBV5-1|TRBJ2-3|-|-
CASSPDRGATDTQYF
TGCGCCAGCAGCCCCGATCGGGGGGCCACAGATACGCAGTATTTT
>TRBV4-1|TRBJ1-5|-|few
CASSQVQEQPQHF
TGCGCCAGCAGCCAAGTCCAAGAGCAGCCCCAGCATTTT
>TRBV5-6|TRBJ2-5|TRBD2|-
CASSLGPPLAGQETQYF
TGTGCCAGCAGCTTAGGCCCCCCGCTAGCGGGGCAAGAGACCCAGTACTTC
>TRBV6-5|TRBJ1-5|-|few
CASSARGGGNQPQHF
TGTGCCAGCAGCGCCCGGGGGGGCGGCAATCAGCCCCAGCATTTT
>TRBV5-1|TRBJ1-2|TRBD1|-
CASSLAQGAGYGYTF
TGCGCCAGCAGCTTGGCTCAGGGGGCTGGCTATGGCTACACCTTC
>TRBV7-2|TRBJ2-1|TRBD2|few
CASSDATSGRGQFF
TGTGCCAGCAGCGACGCGACTAGCGGCCGGGGGCAGTTCTTC
>TRBV5-6|TRBJ2-3|TRBD1|-
CASSFVRDRGTDTQYF
TGTGCCAGCAGCTTTGTACGGGACAGGGGAACAGATACGCAGTATTTT
>TRBV6-2/TRBV6-3|TRBJ2-5|-|-
CASSYAQVAQETQYF
TGTGCCAGCAGTTACGCCCAAGTAGCCCAAGAGACCCAGTACTTC
>TRBV18|TRBJ1-3|TRBD1|-
CASSPTGAPTGNTIYF
TGTGCCAGCTCACCTACAGGGGCGCCAACAGGAAACACCATATATTTT
>TRBV25-1|TRBJ2-5|-|-
CASSEPQYQETQYF
TGTGCCAGCAGTGAACCCCAGTACCAAGAGACCCAGTACTTC
>TRBV19|TRBJ2-7|TRBD1|-
CASSPGQDEQYF
TGTGCCAGTAGTCCGGGACAGGACGAGCAGTACTTC
>TRBV19|TRBJ2-1|TRBD2|-
CASSIATSGVREQFF
TGTGCCAGTAGTATAGCAACTAGCGGCGTCCGTGAGCAGTTCTTC
>TRBV4-1|TRBJ2-3|-|-
CASSLGPSTDTQYF
TGCGCCAGCAGTCTGGGCCCTAGCACAGATACGCAGTATTTT
>TRBV11-3|TRBJ2-2|TRBD1|-
CASSPRTGESGELFF
TGTGCCAGCAGCCCCCGGACAGGGGAATCAGGGGAGCTGTTTTTT